The following is a T cell receptor (beta chain) sequence with its context. Its antigen is not known. The data are from a study of human T cells and chemical hapten exposure. Study results and caveats: Significantly more large CDR3 similarity clusters were formed by expanded TCRs than by controls.

TCRdb independently ran MiXCR on the RACE reads; one entry per CDR3 protein. The top ten clones hold about 7% of a sample with 25,000 to 30,000 distinct CDR3 sequences, 8.5% to 9.5% of them seen once. Time point specified: patch test 2, 6 weeks after DPC sensitization. Treatment here: therapeutic diphenylcyclopropenone sensitization with weekly scalp DPC. Each patch-test visit's blood sample preceded patch application. The sample consisted of whole blood, taken in connection with sensitization to the hapten diphenylcyclopropenone (DPC). The TCR was taken from a man aged 30-40 years with alopecia areata. Some clones in this sample may be carry-over from other donors' samples.

CDR3 bases: TGCGCCAGCAGCTCGTCCCTCACTAGTTCACCCCTCCACTTT. Translation: CASSSSLTSSPLHF. This chain uses TRBV5-1 with TRBJ1-6, with D uncertain. Per the germline V gene, CDR1 is SGHRS and CDR2 is YFSETQ. This CDR3 comprises 14 residues. V was clipped by 3 bases and J by 9 bases, with 13 bases between them.